Listed here are 26 T cell receptor beta chains from one sample, sequenced in a study of shared clonotypes between healthy human individuals. Libraries were prepared by immunoSEQ multiplex PCR; TCRdb keeps only in-frame clonotypes and omits some of them. The table lists 400,000 or so clones, just over 95% of them singletons, with 0.32% in the top ten. The source material was memory CD8+ T cells sorted from blood. The subset: CD45RO+ cells pooled with CCR7-negative TemRA cells. These receptors came from a man aged 30-40 years in good health.

V gene TRBV28 combines with J gene TRBJ2-6; 7 bases map to TRBD1. The junction had 4 bases not matched to a gene; V was cut back by 6 bases and J by 2 bases. The CDR3 has 15 amino acids. Germline V CDR1 and CDR2: MDHEN, SYDVKM. This CDR3 is CASSGTGAGANVLTF. CDR3 DNA: TGTGCCAGCAGCGGTACAGGGGCTGGGGCCAACGTCCTGACTTTC.

A single count supports this clone. The genes are TRBV4-2 and TRBJ2-7; possibly TRBD2 for D (6 bases). With 1 base removed from V and 0 bases from J, the gap between germline ends came to 10 bases. CDR1 and CDR2 from the germline V gene are LGHNA and YNFKEQ. CDR3 length: 15 residues. The CDR3: CASSQVPSASYEQYF. The CDR3 nucleotides are TGTGCCAGCAGCCAAGTTCCTAGCGCCTCCTACGAGCAGTACTTC.

Of note for this clone: Other nucleotide sequences from this sample produce the same CDR3. The chain uses TRBV5-1 and TRBJ2-2; 8 bases are shared with TRBD2. J gave up 3 bases and V 2 bases, and 0 bases lay outside the gene matches. The germline gives CDR1 SGHRS, CDR2 YFSETQ. The CDR3 loop spans 14 amino acids. In DNA, the CDR3 is TGCGCCAGCAGCTTAGCGGGAGACACCGGGGAGCTGTTTTTT. Translating it yields CASSLAGDTGELFF.

This clone appeared once. This chain uses TRBV4-1 with TRBJ2-7; weak D call: TRBD2 (5 bases). Germline lookup yields CDR1 MGHRA and CDR2 YSYEKL. V lost 11 bases and J lost 1, with 18 bases in between. The CDR3 spans 14 residues. Written as DNA, the CDR3 is TGCGCCTCAAAGGAGACTATATTATCCTACGAGCAGTACTTC. Protein: CASKETILSYEQYF.

This clone was counted once. The J gene is TRBJ2-1, the V gene TRBV5-1; the match to TRBD1 covers 8 bases. The CDR3 runs to 13 residues. The V gene end was trimmed by 8 bases and the J gene end by 10 bases; junction bases not matched to a gene: 11. CDR1 SGHRS and CDR2 YFSETQ come from the germline V gene. The CDR3 is CASRATGDGEQFF. CDR3 sequence (DNA): TGCGCCAGTAGAGCGACAGGGGACGGGGAGCAGTTCTTC.

The count of this clone is one. The chain has TRBV6-6 and TRBJ2-3; 7 bases are a match to TRBD1. V lost 4 bases, J lost 4 bases, and 2 bases stayed unmatched. The CDR3 loop spans 13 amino acids. Germline loops: CDR1 MNHNY, CDR2 SVGAGI (reference sequence). The CDR3 loop reads CASSSQGADTQYF. CDR3 sequence (DNA): TGTGCCAGCAGTTCTCAGGGGGCAGATACGCAGTATTTT.

V is TRBV28 and J is TRBJ1-2, with a tentative D call TRBD1 (6 bases). CDR1 is MDHEN, CDR2 SYDVKM, per germline. The CDR3 runs to 13 residues. The V end lost 3 bases, the J end lost 8 bases, and 13 bases lay between the germline ends. The CDR3 nucleotides read TGTGCCAGCAGTTTGGTGGGGGGCAGGGGCTACACCTTC. Its translation: CASSLVGGRGYTF.

The chain links TRBV2 to TRBJ1-4; possible D gene TRBD1, 5 bases. Germline CDR1 SNHLY, CDR2 FYNNEI. CDR3 length equals 14 residues. The V and J ends lost 8 bases and 7 bases respectively, with 17 bases between them. The CDR3 loop reads CASDDTGGGEKLFF. CDR3 nucleotides: TGTGCCAGCGATGACACGGGGGGTGGTGAAAAACTGTTTTTT.

This chain joins TRBV5-4 and TRBJ2-1, with a possible D match to TRBD2 (6 bases). V lost 0 bases and J 5 bases, leaving 6 bases between the germline ends. In germline, CDR1 is SGHNT, CDR2 YYREEE (reference sequence). The CDR3 consists of 13 residues. The CDR3 nucleotides are TGTGCCAGCAGCTTGGGGACTAACAATGAGCAGTTCTTC. This sequence encodes CASSLGTNNEQFF.

This clone was detected once. The chain carries TRBV6-1 and TRBJ1-1; D call uncertain. V was shortened by 8 bases and J by 1 base, with 14 bases between the two germline ends. The CDR3 extends over 14 amino acids. Germline V gene sequence: CDR1 MNHNS, CDR2 SASEGT. In nucleotides, the CDR3 is TGTGCCAGCGGGCACCCACTGAGGAACACTGAAGCTTTCTTT. Translated: CASGHPLRNTEAFF.

V gene TRBV7-9 combines with J gene TRBJ2-2; the D is unclear. CDR3 length: 12 amino acids. Germline-derived CDR1 and CDR2 are SEHNR and FQNEAQ (reference sequence). V shed 2 bases and J shed 7 bases, with 5 bases lying between them. The CDR3 sequence is CASSLNLGELFF. The CDR3 region has the DNA TGTGCCAGCAGCTTAAATCTCGGGGAGCTGTTTTTT.

The V and J genes are TRBV7-8 and TRBJ2-7; TRBD1 agrees at 10 bases. V shed 1 base and J 4 bases; nucleotides not matched to a gene: 10. The CDR3 covers 17 residues. The germline V gene encodes CDR1 SGHVS and CDR2 FQNEAQ. The CDR3 here is CASSLVSLTGGAYEQYF. The CDR3, as DNA: TGTGCCAGCAGCTTAGTTAGCCTGACAGGGGGCGCTTACGAGCAGTACTTC.

This chain links TRBV7-2 with TRBJ2-2; D possibly corresponds to TRBD2 (5 bases). Germline V gives CDR1 SGHTA, CDR2 FQGNSA. The CDR3 loop spans 14 amino acids. V lost 0 bases and J lost 7, with 9 bases in between. The CDR3: CASSLAGVVGELFF. The CDR3 bases are TGTGCCAGCAGCTTAGCGGGAGTGGTCGGGGAGCTGTTTTTT.

The genes are TRBV7-3 and TRBJ2-7, with 7 bases aligning to TRBD1. CDR3 length: 13 residues. Germline trimming cut 9 bases from V and 6 bases from J; bases unmatched to any gene: 11. Germline V gene sequence: CDR1 SGHTA, CDR2 FQGTGA. The CDR3 protein is CARLPQGRCEQYF. The CDR3 nucleotides read TGTGCCAGACTGCCACAGGGGAGATGCGAGCAGTACTTC.

This chain joins TRBV13 and TRBJ2-2; 8 bases are shared with TRBD2. The CDR3 sequence is 14 residues long. V shed 1 base, J shed 6 bases, and the junction held 1 base outside the gene matches. Germline assignment: CDR1 PRHDT and CDR2 FYEKMQ (reference sequence). The CDR3 is CASSLAGGPGELFF. CDR3 DNA: TGTGCCAGCAGCTTAGCGGGAGGGCCCGGGGAGCTGTTTTTT.

The chain joins TRBV28 to TRBJ1-2; D perhaps matches TRBD1 (6 bases). Trimming removed 4 bases at V and 4 bases at J, with 10 bases between. The CDR3 contains 13 residues. CDR1 is MDHEN, CDR2 SYDVKM, per germline. In nucleotides, the CDR3 is TGTGCCAGCAGTTCGCAGGGGAGCTATGGCTACACCTTC. This encodes CASSSQGSYGYTF.

To note about this clone: Other DNA sequences within the sample encode an identical CDR3. V is TRBV5-1 and J is TRBJ1-2, with unresolved D. The CDR3 spans 13 residues. V lost 0 bases and J 3 bases, leaving 6 bases between the germline ends. CDR1 SGHRS and CDR2 YFSETQ come from the germline V gene. For the CDR3, the DNA is TGCGCCAGCAGCTTGGAGGGTGACTATGGCTACACCTTC. Translation: CASSLEGDYGYTF.

The chain employs TRBV6-1 and TRBJ2-5; D gene uncertain. The CDR3 length is 14 residues. The germline CDR1 and CDR2 sequences are MNHNS and SASEGT. The ends were cut back, 1 base at V and 5 bases at J, with 11 bases in the middle. The CDR3 protein is CASSEGLSQETQYF. The CDR3 region has the DNA TGTGCCAGCAGTGAAGGCCTCAGCCAGGAGACCCAGTACTTC.

V and J are TRBV5-5 and TRBJ2-7; possibly TRBD2 for D (5 bases). Germline CDR1 is SGHKS and CDR2 is YYEKEE (reference sequence). The length of the CDR3 is 14 residues. The V end was cut by 2 bases, the J end by 2 bases, with 11 bases between. Here the CDR3 reads CASSFRAATYEQYF. DNA for the CDR3: TGTGCCAGCAGCTTTCGAGCGGCCACCTACGAGCAGTACTTC.

The gene calls are TRBV6-1 and TRBJ2-2; 10 bases fit TRBD2. In germline, CDR1 is MNHNS, CDR2 SASEGT. Trimming took 5 bases from V and 2 from J; bases not matched to a gene: 2. This CDR3 region has 15 residues. The CDR3 protein is CASSILAGNTGELFF. The CDR3 coding sequence is TGTGCCAGCAGTATACTAGCGGGAAACACCGGGGAGCTGTTTTTT.

The rearrangement joins TRBV7-9 to TRBJ2-7, with TRBD2 matching over 9 bases. The CDR3 loop spans 17 amino acids. In germline, CDR1 is SEHNR, CDR2 FQNEAQ (reference sequence). With 1 base clipped from V and 3 bases from J, the junction kept 10 bases outside the gene matches. In DNA, the CDR3 is TGTGCCAGCAGCTTAGTGGGCCTAGCGGGGACCTACTACGAGCAGTACTTC. This gives the protein CASSLVGLAGTYYEQYF.

The sample holds one count of this clone. V gene TRBV7-9 combines with J gene TRBJ2-5, with D uncertain. Germline lookup yields CDR1 SEHNR and CDR2 FQNEAQ (reference sequence). The CDR3 loop spans 10 amino acids. V was cut by 5 bases and J by 4 bases, with 2 bases left in between. Here the CDR3 reads CASSPETQYF. As DNA, the CDR3 is TGTGCCAGCAGCCCAGAGACCCAGTACTTC.

The chain links TRBV7-8 to TRBJ1-4; D remains ambiguous. The CDR3 has 15 residues. Germline V CDR1 and CDR2: SGHVS, FQNEAQ. V was shortened by 0 bases and J by 0 bases, with 5 bases between the two germline ends. The CDR3 here is CASSLAGATNEKLFF. CDR3 sequence (DNA): TGTGCCAGCAGCTTAGCCGGTGCAACTAATGAAAAACTGTTTTTT.

The V call is TRBV25-1, the J call TRBJ1-2, with 8 nucleotides matching TRBD1. This CDR3 spans 11 amino acids. Germline V CDR1 and CDR2: MGHDK, SYGVNS. Losses at the gene ends were 4 bases for V and 9 bases for J; bases not matched to a gene: 1. CDR3 loop: CASSGTGSYTF. CDR3 coding DNA: TGTGCCAGCAGTGGGACAGGGAGCTACACCTTC.

CDR3 in DNA: TGTGCCAGCAGCTTAGCGGGAGGTCGGACAGATACGCAGTATTTT. Translation gives CASSLAGGRTDTQYF. The chain employs TRBV9 and TRBJ2-3, with 10 bases aligning to TRBD2. Germline loops: CDR1 SGDLS, CDR2 YYNGEE. The CDR3 is 15 amino acids. The trim removed 4 bases at V and 3 bases at J, leaving 5 bases unmatched.

This chain uses TRBV5-1 with TRBJ2-5; D is unresolved. CDR1 and CDR2 (germline): SGHRS, YFSETQ. The CDR3 sequence is 12 residues long. V lost 4 bases and J lost 5, with 9 bases in between. The CDR3 region is CASSVESETQYF. CDR3 bases: TGCGCCAGCAGCGTGGAGAGCGAGACCCAGTACTTC.